Presented here are 16 T cell receptor beta chains from one specimen sequenced in a study of radiotherapy plus CTLA-4 blockade in lung cancer. Generated by immunoSEQ multiplex PCR, the TCRdb table keeps only in-frame clones and is missing some. The repertoire holds some 45,000 clones, with roughly 76% as singletons. The sample in question was peripheral blood, obtained from a patient treated with radiotherapy plus ipilimumab. Receptors were obtained from a human donor with non-small cell lung cancer who had stable disease on radiotherapy plus ipilimumab.

This chain uses TRBV6-5 with TRBJ1-2; D is possibly TRBD1 (5 bases). The CDR3 consists of 15 residues. CDR1 and CDR2 from the germline V gene are MNHEY and SVGAGI. Trimming left V 6 bases short and J 8 bases short, with 22 bases between. CDR3 nucleotide sequence: TGTGCCAGCAGCCGGCTGGGCGGGACCCGGAGAGGCTACACCTTC. Amino acid sequence: CASSRLGGTRRGYTF.

The rearrangement links TRBV10-2 to TRBJ2-1, with TRBD2 matching 8 bases. The CDR3 runs to 17 residues. Germline trimming cut 0 bases from V and 1 base from J; bases unmatched to any gene: 5. The V gene's germline CDR1 is WSHSY and CDR2 SAAADI. The CDR3 DNA reads TGCGCCAGCAGTGAGTCTAGCGGGGCGCTATCCTACAATGAGCAGTTCTTC. As protein: CASSESSGALSYNEQFF.

CDR3 sequence reads: CAWSVTGLLFYEQYF. The DNA for the CDR3 is TGTGCCTGGAGTGTAACGGGACTCCTATTCTACGAGCAGTACTTC. The rearrangement links TRBV30 to TRBJ2-7; the D gene is possibly TRBD2 (6 bases). CDR1 is GTSNPN and CDR2 is SVGIG in the germline V gene (reference sequence). V was clipped by 0 bases and J by 3 bases, with 15 bases between them. The CDR3 totals 15 residues.

The chain couples TRBV5-8 to TRBJ1-2; 8 nucleotides line up with TRBD1. Germline V gene sequence: CDR1 SGHTS, CDR2 YDEGEE. The V gene end was trimmed by 4 bases and the J gene end by 4 bases; junction bases not matched to a gene: 12. The CDR3 extends over 16 amino acids. CDR3 region: CASSLWTGTVFYGYTF. In DNA form, the CDR3 reads TGTGCCAGCAGCCTCTGGACAGGGACGGTGTTCTATGGCTACACCTTC.

This clone has more than one count but fewer than ten. This sequence joins TRBV9 and TRBJ1-6, with TRBD1 matching over 7 bases. CDR1 is SGDLS, CDR2 YYNGEE, per germline. CDR3 length equals 14 residues. Germline trimming cut 2 bases from V and 9 bases from J; bases unmatched to any gene: 5. CDR3 nucleotides: TGTGCCAGCAGCGTGACAGGGCTGGGTTCACCCCTCCACTTT. Amino acid sequence: CASSVTGLGSPLHF.

The chain has TRBV5-1 and TRBJ2-5; D unclear. The germline CDR1 and CDR2 sequences are SGHRS and YFSETQ. V lost 1 base to trimming and J lost 3 bases, with 1 base between them. The CDR3 has 11 amino acids. CDR3 nucleotides: TGCGCCAGCAGCTTGAAAGAGACCCAGTACTTC. It specifies CASSLKETQYF. Variable domain in full (rest from reference TRBV5-1 and TRBJ2-5): KAGVTQTPRYLIKTRGQQVTLSCSPISGHRSVSWYQQTPGQGLQFLFEYFSETQRNKGNFPGRFSGRQFSNSRSEMNVSTLELGDSALYLCASSLKETQYFGPGTRLLVL.

There are a few counts of this clone. The chain carries TRBV5-6 and TRBJ1-2; no reliable D call. The germline V gene encodes CDR1 SGHDT and CDR2 YYEEEE. This CDR3 is built from 15 residues. Trimming removed 1 base at V and 5 bases at J, with 15 bases between. CDR3 sequence: CASSLKTFYRYGYTF. CDR3 nucleotide sequence: TGTGCCAGCAGCTTGAAGACATTTTACCGTTATGGCTACACCTTC.

This clone was seen a handful of times. The V gene is TRBV19, the J gene TRBJ1-5; perhaps TRBD1 as D (5 bases). CDR1 is LNHDA and CDR2 is SQIVND in the germline V gene (reference sequence). This CDR3 is 11 amino acids long. Trimming pared 9 bases from V and 11 bases from J, leaving 14 bases between. The CDR3 region has the DNA TGTGCCAGCCAGGACCTGGGGGCCCAGCATTTT. This gives the protein CASQDLGAQHF.

The rearrangement links TRBV27 to TRBJ2-3, with D possibly TRBD2 on 6 matching bases. V was trimmed by 2 bases and J by 6 bases, leaving 21 bases between them. The germline CDR1 and CDR2 sequences are MNHEY and SMNVEV (reference sequence). The CDR3 has 17 residues. The CDR3 protein is CASSLVFGDGGSDTQYF. For the CDR3, the DNA is TGTGCCAGCAGTTTAGTTTTTGGGGACGGAGGGTCGGATACGCAGTATTTT.

The V gene is TRBV5-6, the J gene TRBJ2-3; 7 bases line up with TRBD1. In germline, CDR1 is SGHDT, CDR2 YYEEEE. CDR3 length equals 14 residues. V was pared by 3 bases and J by 2 bases, with 3 bases of the junction left unmatched. This CDR3 reads CASSSQGSTDTQYF. The CDR3 DNA is TGTGCCAGCAGCTCACAGGGGTCCACAGATACGCAGTATTTT.

The chain links TRBV4-2 to TRBJ1-2; D is unresolved. This CDR3 comprises 16 residues. Trimming left V 3 bases short and J 6 bases short, with 20 bases between. Germline-derived CDR1 and CDR2 are LGHNA and YNFKEQ. The CDR3 nucleotides read TGTGCCAGCAGCCACCCCTCTCCCACGATGGCGGATGGCTACACCTTC. Translating it yields CASSHPSPTMADGYTF.

The chain recombines TRBV10-1 with TRBJ1-1; a weak D match, TRBD1 (6 bases). Between the trimmed V and J ends, which lost 6 bases and 10 bases, there was a span of 15 bases. Germline CDR1 is WNHNN and CDR2 is SYGVQD (reference sequence). The CDR3 sequence is 12 residues long. The CDR3 protein is CASSLQGGRAFF. DNA of the CDR3: TGCGCCAGCAGCTTACAGGGAGGGCGAGCTTTCTTT.

J is TRBJ1-3 and V is TRBV19; D is perhaps TRBD1 (5 bases). Germline values: CDR1 LNHDA, CDR2 SQIVND (reference sequence). The CDR3 covers 13 residues. Trimming took 10 bases from V and 3 from J, leaving 13 bases between them. The CDR3 DNA reads TGTGCCATCAGCGGGACGATTGGAAACACCATATATTTT. This gives the protein CAISGTIGNTIYF.

This clone turned up a few times. The chain recombines TRBV6-5 with TRBJ1-5, with TRBD1 identical over 7 bases. The CDR3 runs 15 residues. The ends lost 6 bases at V and 0 bases at J; junction bases unmatched: 5. CDR1 and CDR2 from the germline V gene are MNHEY and SVGAGI. The CDR3 DNA follows: TGTGCCAGCAGCCTCACAGGGGCTAGCAATCAGCCCCAGCATTTT. Its protein product is CASSLTGASNQPQHF.

The rearrangement joins TRBV7-2 to TRBJ1-2; TRBD1 might be the D (5 bases). The CDR3 loop spans 14 amino acids. Per germline, CDR1 SGHTA and CDR2 FQGNSA. Trimming removed 5 bases from V and 1 base from J, with 11 bases in between. This CDR3 is CASSHSDSNYGYTF. The CDR3, as DNA: TGTGCCAGCAGCCATTCAGACAGTAACTATGGCTACACCTTC.

This clone was found a few times. The rearrangement joins TRBV12-5 to TRBJ1-1; D might be TRBD1 (5 bases). Trimming removed 0 bases at V and 4 bases at J, with 12 bases between. The CDR3 extends over 15 amino acids. Germline loops: CDR1 LGHNT, CDR2 FRNRAP. The CDR3 nucleotides are TGTGCTAGTGGTTTGGTACTGGGGGTTGGCACTGAAGCTTTCTTT. Its translation is CASGLVLGVGTEAFF.